The count of the clone carrying this TCR beta chain is one. Sequencing used immunoSEQ multiplex PCR; TCRdb keeps in-frame clones, though not all of them. In the table there are roughly 53,000 clones, 86% of which are singletons. This sample stems from a study of blood T cell repertoires in COVID-19. Germline V gene lookup returns CDR1 LGHNA and CDR2 YSLEER. This CDR3 region has 15 residues. The germline V and J ends were trimmed by 1 base and 2 bases, with 12 bases remaining between them. This sequence joins TRBV4-3 and TRBJ2-7; D gene ambiguous. The sample consisted of peripheral blood. This sequence originates from a man older than 75 with acute or convalescent COVID-19. CDR3 in amino acids: CASSQVNEAPYEQYF. The CDR3 DNA follows: TGCGCCAGCAGCCAAGTAAATGAAGCACCCTACGAGCAGTACTTC.